This is a list of T cell receptor beta chains from one sample in a study of neoadjuvant nivolumab and ipilimumab in lung cancer. Profiling relied on immunoSEQ multiplex PCR, and the TCRdb table lists in-frame clones only, not all of them. Seen here are some 31,000 clones, under 95% observed once, and the top ten hold under 2.5%. The sample was peripheral blood, taken after neoadjuvant nivolumab, alone or with ipilimumab, at or shortly before surgery. These receptors came from an adult with non-small cell lung cancer. Both conserved end residues are part of each CDR3. Fields, in order: V gene, J gene, clone size, D gene, CDR3 length, CDR3 protein, CDR3 DNA. The D gene is left open where the match is weak. Clone sizes are given selectively: once, few, many, or a class where the clone is expanded.

v_call: TRBV7-6; j_call: TRBJ2-5; clone_size: -; d_call: TRBD1; cdr3_length: 13; cdr3_aa: CASRQGAVETQYF; cdr3_nt: TGTGCCAGCAGACAGGGGGCGGTGGAGACCCAGTACTTC
v_call: TRBV5-1; j_call: TRBJ2-7; clone_size: -; d_call: TRBD1; cdr3_length: 16; cdr3_aa: CASSPRGRDRADEQYF; cdr3_nt: TGCGCCAGCAGCCCCCGAGGGCGGGACAGGGCCGACGAGCAGTACTTC
v_call: TRBV6-6; j_call: TRBJ1-5; clone_size: -; d_call: -; cdr3_length: 15; cdr3_aa: CASSYAGNSNQPQHF; cdr3_nt: TGTGCCAGCAGTTATGCAGGGAACAGCAATCAGCCCCAGCATTTT
v_call: TRBV18; j_call: TRBJ1-5; clone_size: -; d_call: -; cdr3_length: 14; cdr3_aa: CASSPSDSNQPQHF; cdr3_nt: TGTGCCAGCTCACCATCGGACAGCAATCAGCCCCAGCATTTT
v_call: TRBV10-3; j_call: TRBJ1-1; clone_size: -; d_call: -; cdr3_length: 13; cdr3_aa: CAISESVTFEAFF; cdr3_nt: TGTGCCATCAGTGAGTCCGTAACCTTTGAAGCTTTCTTT
v_call: TRBV5-6; j_call: TRBJ1-2; clone_size: -; d_call: TRBD1; cdr3_length: 15; cdr3_aa: CASSPDRGYHYGYTF; cdr3_nt: TGTGCCAGCAGCCCGGACAGGGGGTATCACTATGGCTACACCTTC
v_call: TRBV5-1; j_call: TRBJ2-7; clone_size: -; d_call: TRBD2; cdr3_length: 16; cdr3_aa: CASSEAGTRGVYEQYF; cdr3_nt: TGCGCCAGCAGCGAGGCAGGGACTAGAGGGGTTTACGAGCAGTACTTC
v_call: TRBV18; j_call: TRBJ1-1; clone_size: -; d_call: -; cdr3_length: 18; cdr3_aa: CASSARGDTAFLNTEAFF; cdr3_nt: TGTGCCAGCTCAGCGAGGGGGGACACGGCTTTCTTGAACACTGAAGCTTTCTTT
v_call: TRBV5-6; j_call: TRBJ1-4; clone_size: -; d_call: -; cdr3_length: 13; cdr3_aa: CASSSRINEKLFF; cdr3_nt: TGTGCCAGCAGCTCGCGTATTAATGAAAAACTGTTTTTT
v_call: TRBV6-6; j_call: TRBJ1-5; clone_size: -; d_call: -; cdr3_length: 14; cdr3_aa: CASSSRTENQPQHF; cdr3_nt: TGTGCCAGCAGTTCCCGGACAGAGAATCAGCCCCAGCATTTT
v_call: TRBV5-1; j_call: TRBJ1-4; clone_size: -; d_call: -; cdr3_length: 14; cdr3_aa: CASSPVPGGEKLFF; cdr3_nt: TGCGCCAGCAGCCCCGTCCCGGGGGGTGAAAAACTGTTTTTT
v_call: TRBV27; j_call: TRBJ2-7; clone_size: -; d_call: TRBD2; cdr3_length: 19; cdr3_aa: CASSSSPGTSGRKSYEQYF; cdr3_nt: TGTGCCAGCAGTTCCTCCCCCGGGACTAGCGGGAGGAAGTCCTACGAGCAGTACTTC
v_call: TRBV1; j_call: TRBJ2-1; clone_size: -; d_call: -; cdr3_length: 15; cdr3_aa: CTSSQLAGVVNEQFF; cdr3_nt: TGCACCAGCAGCCAATTAGCGGGAGTAGTAAATGAGCAGTTCTTC
v_call: TRBV7-9; j_call: TRBJ1-2; clone_size: once; d_call: -; cdr3_length: 13; cdr3_aa: CASSFGQNYGYTF; cdr3_nt: TGTGCCAGCAGCTTTGGACAGAACTATGGCTACACCTTC
v_call: TRBV25-1; j_call: TRBJ1-3; clone_size: few; d_call: -; cdr3_length: 12; cdr3_aa: CASEGRWNTIYF; cdr3_nt: TGTGCCAGCGAGGGCCGGTGGAACACCATATATTTT
v_call: TRBV15; j_call: TRBJ2-7; clone_size: -; d_call: TRBD2; cdr3_length: 15; cdr3_aa: CATSRAGLAVYEQYF; cdr3_nt: TGTGCCACCAGCAGAGCGGGACTAGCGGTCTACGAGCAGTACTTC
v_call: TRBV6-1; j_call: TRBJ2-7; clone_size: -; d_call: -; cdr3_length: 17; cdr3_aa: CASSDSSRRQGRFEQYF; cdr3_nt: TGTGCCAGCAGTGATTCCTCCCGCCGGCAGGGACGTTTCGAGCAGTACTTC
v_call: TRBV6-4; j_call: TRBJ1-1; clone_size: -; d_call: TRBD1; cdr3_length: 13; cdr3_aa: CASSDQGASEAFF; cdr3_nt: TGTGCCAGCAGTGACCAGGGGGCGAGTGAAGCTTTCTTT
v_call: TRBV19; j_call: TRBJ2-7; clone_size: -; d_call: TRBD2; cdr3_length: 16; cdr3_aa: CASSNPGLADSYEQYF; cdr3_nt: TGTGCCAGTAGTAACCCGGGACTAGCGGACTCCTACGAGCAGTACTTC
v_call: TRBV5-1; j_call: TRBJ2-1; clone_size: -; d_call: -; cdr3_length: 14; cdr3_aa: CASSWTGLSNEQFF; cdr3_nt: TGCGCCAGCAGCTGGACCGGACTGTCTAATGAGCAGTTCTTC
v_call: TRBV18; j_call: TRBJ1-4; clone_size: -; d_call: -; cdr3_length: 9; cdr3_aa: CASSPGHPF; cdr3_nt: TGTGCCAGCTCACCGGGCCACCCTTTT
v_call: TRBV2; j_call: TRBJ1-4; clone_size: -; d_call: TRBD1; cdr3_length: 17; cdr3_aa: CASTFMKQGEYNEKLFF; cdr3_nt: TGTGCCAGCACCTTCATGAAACAGGGGGAGTATAATGAAAAACTGTTTTTT